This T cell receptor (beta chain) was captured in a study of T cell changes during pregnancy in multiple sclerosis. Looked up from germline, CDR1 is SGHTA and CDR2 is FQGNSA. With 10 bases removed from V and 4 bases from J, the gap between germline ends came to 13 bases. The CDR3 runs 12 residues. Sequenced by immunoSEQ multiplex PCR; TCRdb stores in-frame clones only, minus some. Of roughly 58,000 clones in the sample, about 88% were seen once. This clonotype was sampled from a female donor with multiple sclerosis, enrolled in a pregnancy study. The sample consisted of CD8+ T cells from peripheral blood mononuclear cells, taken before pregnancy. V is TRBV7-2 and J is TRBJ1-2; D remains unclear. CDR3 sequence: CATREGSYGYTF. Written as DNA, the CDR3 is TGTGCCACCCGCGAAGGGAGCTATGGCTACACCTTC.